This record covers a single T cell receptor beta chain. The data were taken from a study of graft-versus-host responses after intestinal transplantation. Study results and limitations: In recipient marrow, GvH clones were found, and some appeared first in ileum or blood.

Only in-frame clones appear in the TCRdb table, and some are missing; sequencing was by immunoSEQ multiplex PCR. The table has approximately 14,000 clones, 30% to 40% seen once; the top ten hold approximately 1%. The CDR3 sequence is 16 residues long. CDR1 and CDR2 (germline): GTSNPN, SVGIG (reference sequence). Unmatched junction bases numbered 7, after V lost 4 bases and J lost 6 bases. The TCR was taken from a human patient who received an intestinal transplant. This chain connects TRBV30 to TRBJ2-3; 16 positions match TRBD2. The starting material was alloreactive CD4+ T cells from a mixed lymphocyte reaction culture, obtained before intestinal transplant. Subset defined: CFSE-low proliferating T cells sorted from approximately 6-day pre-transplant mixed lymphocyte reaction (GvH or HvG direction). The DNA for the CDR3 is TGTGCCTGGACCCGGGGACTAGCGGGGGGGCGGGATACGCAGTATTTT. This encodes CAWTRGLAGGRDTQYF.